The TCR beta chain under discussion was sequenced for a study of blood T cell repertoires in COVID-19. How the authors handled the data: Reference gene primer amplification yielded estimated nucleated cell counts. The repertoire was sequenced with immunoSEQ multiplex PCR; TCRdb's copy has only in-frame clones and lacks some. The D gene and trimming were derived from the DNA, and the V and J assignments and clone size from that table. The table has approximately 240,000 clones, roughly 86% seen once. CDR1 LGHNA and CDR2 YNFKEQ come from the germline V gene. This CDR3 region has 14 residues. V shed 4 bases and J shed 1 base, with 10 bases lying between them.

The sample consisted of peripheral blood. The source is a woman aged 30 to 39 who had recovered from COVID-19. V is TRBV4-2 and J is TRBJ1-1; D might be TRBD1 (5 bases). The CDR3 DNA reads as TGTGCCAGCAGCCGCAGGGAGGGGAACACTGAAGCTTTCTTT. Translated, it gives CASSRREGNTEAFF.